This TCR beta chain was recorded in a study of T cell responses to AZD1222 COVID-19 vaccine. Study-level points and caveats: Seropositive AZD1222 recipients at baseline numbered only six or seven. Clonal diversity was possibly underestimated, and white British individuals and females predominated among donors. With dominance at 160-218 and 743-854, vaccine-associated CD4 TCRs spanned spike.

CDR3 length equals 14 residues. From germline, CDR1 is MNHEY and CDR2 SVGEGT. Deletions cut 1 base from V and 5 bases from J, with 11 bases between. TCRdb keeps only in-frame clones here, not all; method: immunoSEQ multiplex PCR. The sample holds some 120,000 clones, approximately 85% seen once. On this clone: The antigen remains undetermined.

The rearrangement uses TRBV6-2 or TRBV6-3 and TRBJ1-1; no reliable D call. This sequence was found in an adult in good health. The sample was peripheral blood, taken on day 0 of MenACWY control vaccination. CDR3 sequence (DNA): TGTGCCAGCAGTTACTTCCGGGGTCAGACTGAAGCTTTCTTT. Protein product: CASSYFRGQTEAFF.